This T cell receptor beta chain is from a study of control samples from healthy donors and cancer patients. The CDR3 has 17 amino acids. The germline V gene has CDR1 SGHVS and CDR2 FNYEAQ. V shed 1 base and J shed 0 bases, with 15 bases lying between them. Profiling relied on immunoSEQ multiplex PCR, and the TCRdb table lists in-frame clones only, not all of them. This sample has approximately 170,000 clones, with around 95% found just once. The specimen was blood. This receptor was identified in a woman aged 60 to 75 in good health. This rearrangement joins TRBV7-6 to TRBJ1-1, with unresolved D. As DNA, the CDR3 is TGTGCCAGCAGCTTAGGATTTGGCGGAACTATGAACACTGAAGCTTTCTTT. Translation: CASSLGFGGTMNTEAFF. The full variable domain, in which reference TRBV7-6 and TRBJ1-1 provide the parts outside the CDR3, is GAGVSQSPRYKVTKRGQDVALRCDPISGHVSLYWYRQALGQGPEFLTYFNYEAQQDKSGLPNDRFSAERPEGSISTLTIQRTEQRDSAMYRCASSLGFGGTMNTEAFFGQGTRLTVV.